The T cell receptor (beta chain) under discussion was sequenced for a study of blood T cell repertoires in COVID-19. Here immunoSEQ multiplex PCR was the method, and the copy in TCRdb shows in-frame clones only, minus some. The sample records nearly 250,000 clones, 85% being singletons. Trimming took 1 base from V and 4 from J, leaving 11 bases between them. Germline V lookup: CDR1 LGHNA, CDR2 YNFKEQ. The CDR3 is made up of 15 amino acids. Recruitment covered about two dozen US areas and drew participants whose ages spanned roughly 18 to 100 years. Clinical history reported by participants formed the basis on which cohorts were assigned.

The receptor's source is a woman aged 45-60 years with acute COVID-19. The V gene is TRBV4-2, the J gene TRBJ1-3; D remains unclear. Source material: PBMCs or T cells enriched from blood (not recorded which). CDR3 residues: CASSQGSGAGNTIYF. DNA of the CDR3: TGTGCCAGCAGCCAAGGAAGCGGCGCGGGAAACACCATATATTTT.